Following are 17 T cell receptor beta chains from one sample sequenced in a study of blood T cells in healthy people across ages. A second PCR of about 7 to 12 cycles used a sample-barcoded 5' primer and a J-beta primer mix. MiXCR, applied by TCRdb to the 5' RACE reads, yields one record per CDR3 protein. The repertoire holds more than 600,000 distinct CDR3 sequences, with more than 20% as singletons. The same data also went into a second study, on T cells of mothers and their children.

Material: blood. The receptors were gathered from a boy younger than 18 in good health.

The gene calls are TRBV12-3 or TRBV12-4 and TRBJ2-1; possibly TRBD1 for D (5 bases). Deletions cut 6 bases from V and 6 bases from J, with 9 bases between. CDR3 length equals 12 residues. The CDR3 DNA follows: TGTGCCAGCAGCACAGGCCCCAATGAGCAGTTCTTC. It yields the protein CASSTGPNEQFF.

This clonotype was counted only a few times. The V and J genes are TRBV3-1 and TRBJ2-5; maybe TRBD2 (6 bases). This CDR3 region has 13 residues. V was clipped by 0 bases and J by 14 bases, with 16 bases between them. Per germline, CDR1 LGHDT and CDR2 YNNKEL (reference sequence). CDR3 sequence (DNA): TGTGCCAGCAGCCAAGATATGGCGGGGACCAGATACTTC. It encodes CASSQDMAGTRYF.

V gene TRBV4-1 combines with J gene TRBJ2-7; no definite D call. The CDR3 length is 15 residues. With 1 base removed from V and 4 bases from J, the gap between germline ends came to 14 bases. Germline values: CDR1 MGHRA, CDR2 YSYEKL. CDR3 sequence reads: CASSQGDPAVYEQYF. Here the CDR3 DNA reads TGCGCCAGCAGCCAAGGCGATCCGGCCGTGTACGAGCAGTACTTC.

This clonotype was seen a handful of times. The chain has TRBV20-1 and TRBJ2-3; D is unclear. CDR3 size: 12 residues. Germline V gene sequence: CDR1 DFQATT, CDR2 SNEGSKA (reference sequence). V was clipped by 2 bases and J by 4 bases, with 7 bases between them. The CDR3 sequence is CSARSSSDTQYF. The DNA of the CDR3 is TGCAGTGCTAGATCCAGTTCAGATACGCAGTATTTT.

This clonotype has at least ten counts. The chain has TRBV29-1 and TRBJ2-6, with D unresolved. This CDR3 is 13 amino acids long. Trimming took off 4 bases at V and 0 bases at J, with 4 bases between the two ends. Germline V lookup: CDR1 SQVTM, CDR2 ANQGSEA. For the CDR3, the DNA is TGCAGCGTTGGGCTCTCTGGGGCCAACGTCCTGACTTTC. It is translated as CSVGLSGANVLTF. Full variable domain (outside the CDR3, taken from reference TRBV29-1 and TRBJ2-6): SAVISQKPSRDICQRGTSLTIQCQVDSQVTMMFWYRQQPGQSLTLIATANQGSEATYESGFVIDKFPISRPNLTFSTLTVSNMSPEDSSIYLCSVGLSGANVLTFGAGSRLTVL.

The sample holds a few counts of this clonotype. The chain recombines TRBV29-1 with TRBJ2-5, with a tentative D call TRBD1 (5 bases). The better agreement between TRBJ2-7 and the DNA end casts doubt on the J call. Germline V gene sequence: CDR1 SQVTM, CDR2 ANQGSEA. The CDR3 totals 14 residues. As DNA, the CDR3 is TGCAGCGTTGAAAGTGAAGGGGAAACCTACGAGCAGTACTTC. Encoded protein: CSVESEGETYEQYF.

In this sample, this clonotype turned up once. The germline gene is not matched at one end of the junction; a read error may be the cause. This chain links TRBV5-1 with TRBJ2-1; D might be TRBD1 (5 bases). CDR3 length equals 14 residues. Germline CDR1 SGHRS, CDR2 YFSETQ. In DNA form, the CDR3 reads TGCGCCAGTAGCTTGAGTACAGGCCTACGGGAGCAGTTCTTC. Amino acids: CASSLSTGLREQFF.

V usage is TRBV7-2 and J usage is TRBJ2-1; 7 positions match TRBD2. The J call is uncertain, as TRBJ2-7 better fits the DNA end. CDR1 is SGHTA and CDR2 is FQGNSA in the germline V gene. CDR3 length: 14 amino acids. CDR3 DNA: TGTGCCAGCAGCTTACTAGCGGACTCCTACGAGCAGTACTTC. Protein sequence: CASSLLADSYEQYF.

The chain has TRBV6-5 and TRBJ2-7, with D tentatively TRBD1 (5 bases). This CDR3 comprises 15 residues. Germline CDR1 is MNHEY and CDR2 is SVGAGI. The germline V and J ends were trimmed by 0 bases and 7 bases, with 16 bases remaining between them. CDR3 in amino acids: CASSYSLTDLGEQYF. CDR3 coding DNA: TGTGCCAGCAGTTACTCATTGACAGACTTGGGTGAGCAGTACTTC.

This clonotype was seen more than once but under ten times. Germline is not matched at one junction end, which may reflect a read error. The chain joins TRBV29-1 to TRBJ2-7; 7 nucleotides agree with TRBD1. The CDR3 is 13 residues long. Germline CDR1 and CDR2: SQVTM and ANQGSEA. CDR3 DNA: TGCAGCGTCGTAGGACAGGCCACCTATGAGCAGTACTTC. Its protein product is CSVVGQATYEQYF.

This clonotype showed up just a few times. CDR3 protein: CATSRDGTGESPLHF. The CDR3 DNA is TGTGCCACCAGCAGAGACGGGACAGGGGAATCACCCCTCCACTTT. V and J are TRBV15 and TRBJ1-6; TRBD1 matches 10 bases. The CDR3 spans 15 residues. The germline V gene has CDR1 LNHNV and CDR2 YYDKDF (reference sequence). The junction had 3 bases not matched to a gene; V was cut back by 0 bases and J by 10 bases.

This chain uses TRBV5-6 with TRBJ1-2; 8 positions match TRBD1. Unmatched junction bases numbered 7, after V lost 4 bases and J lost 2 bases. The CDR3 totals 15 residues. Germline CDR1 reads SGHDT; CDR2 reads YYEEEE. CDR3 sequence (DNA): TGTGCCAGCAGCCAAATCAGGGGGCCCAACTATGGCTACACCTTC. Its protein is CASSQIRGPNYGYTF.

This clonotype has just one count. The chain links TRBV25-1 to TRBJ2-5; TRBD1 is a possible D gene (5 bases). Trimming pared 1 base from V and 5 bases from J, leaving 8 bases between. This CDR3 has 13 residues. Per the germline V gene, CDR1 is MGHDK and CDR2 is SYGVNS. The CDR3 DNA sequence: TGTGCCAGCAGTGAATCAGGGCGGGAGACCCAGTACTTC. Translated: CASSESGRETQYF.

This chain links TRBV24-1 with TRBJ2-3; the D is unclear. The CDR3 sequence is 13 residues long. V was pared by 9 bases and J by 4 bases, with 13 bases between. Germline V lookup: CDR1 KGHDR, CDR2 SFDVKD. The CDR3 is CATQAPKADTQYF. CDR3 DNA: TGTGCCACCCAGGCGCCGAAAGCAGATACGCAGTATTTT.

The rearrangement joins TRBV19 to TRBJ2-1; 11 bases align to TRBD1. The germline V gene encodes CDR1 LNHDA and CDR2 SQIVND (reference sequence). Trimming at V came to 9 bases and at J to 6 bases, leaving 4 bases not matched to a gene. This CDR3 has 13 residues. CDR3 in amino acids: CASRDRGFNEQFF. The CDR3 nucleotides are TGTGCCAGCCGGGACAGGGGGTTCAATGAGCAGTTCTTC.

This clonotype was observed a few times. The chain couples TRBV10-3 to TRBJ2-5, with D uncertain. The germline V gene encodes CDR1 ENHRY and CDR2 SYGVKD. The V end lost 4 bases, the J end lost 1 base, and 7 bases lay between the germline ends. CDR3 size: 13 residues. In DNA form, the CDR3 reads TGTGCCATCAGTGGGTCAGGCCAAGAGACCCAGTACTTC. Amino acids: CAISGSGQETQYF.

This clonotype appeared a few times. V is TRBV5-5 and J is TRBJ1-2; weak D call: TRBD1 (5 bases). CDR3 size: 12 residues. The germline CDR1 and CDR2 sequences are SGHKS and YYEKEE (reference sequence). With 4 bases removed from V and 8 bases from J, the gap between germline ends came to 12 bases. In nucleotides, the CDR3 is TGTGCCAGCAGCCAGGACACTCAAGGCTACACCTTC. Translation gives CASSQDTQGYTF.